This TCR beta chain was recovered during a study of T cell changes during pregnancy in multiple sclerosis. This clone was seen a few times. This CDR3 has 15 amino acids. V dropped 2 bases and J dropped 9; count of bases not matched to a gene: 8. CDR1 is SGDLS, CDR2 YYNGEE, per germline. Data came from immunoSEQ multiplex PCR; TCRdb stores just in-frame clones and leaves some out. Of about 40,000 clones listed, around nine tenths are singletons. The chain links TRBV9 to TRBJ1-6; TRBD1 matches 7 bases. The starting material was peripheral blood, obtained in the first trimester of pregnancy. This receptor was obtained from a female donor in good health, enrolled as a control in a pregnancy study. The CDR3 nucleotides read TGTGCCAGCAGCGTTGACAGGGAGCTACTTTCACCCCTCCACTTT. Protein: CASSVDRELLSPLHF.